The sample holds many counts of the clone carrying this T cell receptor beta chain. Its antigen is currently unknown. This sample was taken from a study of response to subunit inactivated influenza vaccine. General observations from the study: T cells newly recruited by each seasonal influenza vaccination are few, the authors suggested.

In TCRdb, the RT-PCR reads were re-called with MiXCR into one record per CDR3 protein. Among roughly 710,000 distinct CDR3 sequences listed, approximately 15% were seen once. This CDR3 is built from 15 residues. V lost 1 base, J lost 2 bases, and 12 bases lay in between. The germline V gene has CDR1 SGHTA and CDR2 FQGNSA. The chain recombines TRBV7-2 with TRBJ2-7; D is ambiguous. This sample comprised PBMCs from blood, obtained 14 to 15 days before vaccination. This sequence was found in a man aged 45-65 years who received an inactivated influenza vaccine. For the CDR3, the DNA is TGTGCCAGCAGCTTAGGGTTTAGCTTAGCCTACGAGCAGTACTTC. Its protein is CASSLGFSLAYEQYF.